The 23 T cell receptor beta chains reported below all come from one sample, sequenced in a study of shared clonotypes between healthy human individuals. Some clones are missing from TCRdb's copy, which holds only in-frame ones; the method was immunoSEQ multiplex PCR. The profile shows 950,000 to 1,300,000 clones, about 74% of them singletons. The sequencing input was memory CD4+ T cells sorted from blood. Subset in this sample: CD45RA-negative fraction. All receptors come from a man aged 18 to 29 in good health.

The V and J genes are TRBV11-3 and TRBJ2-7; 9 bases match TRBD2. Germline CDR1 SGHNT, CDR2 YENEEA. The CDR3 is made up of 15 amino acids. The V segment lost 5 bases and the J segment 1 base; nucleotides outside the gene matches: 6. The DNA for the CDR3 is TGTGCCAGCAGCCTTAGCGGGAGTAAGTCCTACGAGCAGTACTTC. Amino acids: CASSLSGSKSYEQYF. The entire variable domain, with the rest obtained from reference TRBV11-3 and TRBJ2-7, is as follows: EAGVVQSPRYKIIEKKQPVAFWCNPISGHNTLYWYLQNLGQGPELLIRYENEEAVDDSQLPKDRFSAERLKGVDSTLKIQPAELGDSAVYLCASSLSGSKSYEQYFGPGTRLTVT.

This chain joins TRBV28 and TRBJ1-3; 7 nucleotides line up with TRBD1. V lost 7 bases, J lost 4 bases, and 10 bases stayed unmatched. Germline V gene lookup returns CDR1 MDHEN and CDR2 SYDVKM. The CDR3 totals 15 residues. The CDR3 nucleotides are TGTGCCAGCACCATGGGAGGGGGACAGGGAAACACCATATATTTT. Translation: CASTMGGGQGNTIYF.

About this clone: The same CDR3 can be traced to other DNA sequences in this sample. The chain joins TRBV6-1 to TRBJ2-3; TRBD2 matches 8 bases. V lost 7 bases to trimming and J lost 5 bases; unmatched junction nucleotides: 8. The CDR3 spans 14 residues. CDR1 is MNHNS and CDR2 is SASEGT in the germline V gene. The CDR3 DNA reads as TGTGCCAGCACCGGGGGGGCGTCTGGAGATACGCAGTATTTT. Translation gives CASTGGASGDTQYF.

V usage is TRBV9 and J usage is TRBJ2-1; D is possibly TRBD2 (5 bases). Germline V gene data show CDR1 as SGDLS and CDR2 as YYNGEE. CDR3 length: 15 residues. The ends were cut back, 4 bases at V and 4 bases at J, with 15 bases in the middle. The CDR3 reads CASSLRGDKYNEQFF. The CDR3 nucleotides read TGTGCCAGCAGCTTACGGGGTGACAAATACAATGAGCAGTTCTTC.

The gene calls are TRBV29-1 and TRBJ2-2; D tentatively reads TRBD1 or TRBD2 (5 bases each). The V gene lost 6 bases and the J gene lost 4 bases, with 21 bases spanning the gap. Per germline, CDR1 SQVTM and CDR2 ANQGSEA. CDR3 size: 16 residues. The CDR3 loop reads CSVTSRAARGTGELFF. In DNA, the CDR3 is TGCAGCGTAACCTCTAGAGCGGCAAGGGGCACCGGGGAGCTGTTTTTT.

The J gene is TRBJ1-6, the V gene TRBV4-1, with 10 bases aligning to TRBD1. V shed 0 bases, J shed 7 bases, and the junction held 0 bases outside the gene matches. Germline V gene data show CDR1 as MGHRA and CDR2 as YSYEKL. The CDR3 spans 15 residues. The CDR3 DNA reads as TGCGCCAGCAGCCAAGAGGGACAGGGGAATTCACCCCTCCACTTT. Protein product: CASSQEGQGNSPLHF.

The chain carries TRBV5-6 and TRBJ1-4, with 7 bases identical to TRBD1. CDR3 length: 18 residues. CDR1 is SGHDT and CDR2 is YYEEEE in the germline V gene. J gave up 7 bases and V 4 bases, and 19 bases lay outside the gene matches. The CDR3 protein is CASSNIDRAVVGVEKLFF. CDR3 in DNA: TGTGCCAGCAGCAACATAGACAGGGCCGTTGTTGGAGTTGAAAAACTGTTTTTT.

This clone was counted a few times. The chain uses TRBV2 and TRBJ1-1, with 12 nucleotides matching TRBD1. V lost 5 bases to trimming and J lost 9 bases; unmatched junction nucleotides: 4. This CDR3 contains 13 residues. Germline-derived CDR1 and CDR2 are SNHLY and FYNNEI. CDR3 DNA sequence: TGTGCCAGCAGTATGGGACAGGGGGCGCAAGCTTTCTTT. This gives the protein CASSMGQGAQAFF.

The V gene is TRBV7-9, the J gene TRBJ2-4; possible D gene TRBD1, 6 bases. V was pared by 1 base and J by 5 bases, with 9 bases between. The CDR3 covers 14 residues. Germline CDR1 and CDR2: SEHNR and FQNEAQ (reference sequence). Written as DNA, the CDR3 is TGTGCCAGCAGCTTAGGTCCAGGGGAAAACATTCAGTACTTC. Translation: CASSLGPGENIQYF.

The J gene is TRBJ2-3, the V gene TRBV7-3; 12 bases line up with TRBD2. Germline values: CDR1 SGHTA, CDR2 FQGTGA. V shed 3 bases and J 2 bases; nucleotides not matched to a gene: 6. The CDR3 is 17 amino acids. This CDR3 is CASSLGTSGFFTDTQYF. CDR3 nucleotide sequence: TGTGCCAGCAGCTTGGGGACTAGCGGGTTCTTCACAGATACGCAGTATTTT.

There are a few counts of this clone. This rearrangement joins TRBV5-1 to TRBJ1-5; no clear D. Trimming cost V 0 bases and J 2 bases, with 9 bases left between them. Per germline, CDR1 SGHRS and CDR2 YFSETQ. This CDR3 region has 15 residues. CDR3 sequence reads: CASSLDGDRNQPQHF. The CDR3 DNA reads TGCGCCAGCAGCTTGGATGGGGATCGCAATCAGCCCCAGCATTTT. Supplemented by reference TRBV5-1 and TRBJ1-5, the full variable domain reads KAGVTQTPRYLIKTRGQQVTLSCSPISGHRSVSWYQQTPGQGLQFLFEYFSETQRNKGNFPGRFSGRQFSNSRSEMNVSTLELGDSALYLCASSLDGDRNQPQHFGDGTRLSIL.

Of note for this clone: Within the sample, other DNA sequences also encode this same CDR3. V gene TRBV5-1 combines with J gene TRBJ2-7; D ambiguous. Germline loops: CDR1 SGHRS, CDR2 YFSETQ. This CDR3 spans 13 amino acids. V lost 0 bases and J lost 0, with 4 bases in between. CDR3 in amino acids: CASSLAFSYEQYF. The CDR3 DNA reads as TGCGCCAGCAGCTTGGCCTTCTCCTACGAGCAGTACTTC.

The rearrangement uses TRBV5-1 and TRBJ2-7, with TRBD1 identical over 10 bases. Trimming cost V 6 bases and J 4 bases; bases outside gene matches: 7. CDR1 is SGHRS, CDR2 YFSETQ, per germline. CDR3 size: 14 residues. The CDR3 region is CASKEGQGMYEQYF. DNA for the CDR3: TGCGCCAGCAAAGAGGGACAGGGGATGTACGAGCAGTACTTC.

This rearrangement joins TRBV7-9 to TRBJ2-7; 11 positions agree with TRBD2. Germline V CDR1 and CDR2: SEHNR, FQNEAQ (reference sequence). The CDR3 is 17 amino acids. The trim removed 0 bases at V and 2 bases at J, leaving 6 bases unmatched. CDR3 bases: TGTGCCAGCAGCTTAGCAGGGGGACTAGCGGTTACCTACGAGCAGTACTTC. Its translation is CASSLAGGLAVTYEQYF.

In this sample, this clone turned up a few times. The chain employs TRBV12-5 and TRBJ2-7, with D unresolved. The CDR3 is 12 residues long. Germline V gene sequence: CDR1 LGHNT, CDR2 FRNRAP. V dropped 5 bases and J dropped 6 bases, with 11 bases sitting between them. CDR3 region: CASGQDTAEQYF. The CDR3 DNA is TGTGCTAGTGGTCAAGACACGGCCGAGCAGTACTTC.

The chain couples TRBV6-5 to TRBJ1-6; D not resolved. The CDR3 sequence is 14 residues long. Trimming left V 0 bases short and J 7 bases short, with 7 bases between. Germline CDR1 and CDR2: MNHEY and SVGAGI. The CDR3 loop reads CASSYSTGNSPLHF. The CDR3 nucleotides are TGTGCCAGCAGTTACTCAACTGGGAATTCACCCCTCCACTTT.

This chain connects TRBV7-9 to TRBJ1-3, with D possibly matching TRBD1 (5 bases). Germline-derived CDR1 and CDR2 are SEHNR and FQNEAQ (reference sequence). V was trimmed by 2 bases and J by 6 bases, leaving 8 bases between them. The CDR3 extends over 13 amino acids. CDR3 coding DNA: TGTGCCAGCAGCTTATCCAGGGTAAACACCATATATTTT. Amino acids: CASSLSRVNTIYF.

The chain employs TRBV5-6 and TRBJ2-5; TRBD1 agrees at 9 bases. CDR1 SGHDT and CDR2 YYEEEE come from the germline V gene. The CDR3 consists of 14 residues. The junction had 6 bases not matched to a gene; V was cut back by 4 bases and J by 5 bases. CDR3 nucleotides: TGTGCCAGCAGCCCGTGGGACAGGGAGGAGACCCAGTACTTC. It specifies CASSPWDREETQYF.

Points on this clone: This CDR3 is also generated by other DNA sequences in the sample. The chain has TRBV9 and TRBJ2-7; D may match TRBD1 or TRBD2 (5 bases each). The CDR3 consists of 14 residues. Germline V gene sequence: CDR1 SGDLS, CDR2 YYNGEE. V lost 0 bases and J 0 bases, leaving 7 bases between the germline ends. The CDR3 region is CASSVEGTSYEQYF. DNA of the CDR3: TGTGCCAGCAGCGTAGAAGGGACCTCCTACGAGCAGTACTTC.

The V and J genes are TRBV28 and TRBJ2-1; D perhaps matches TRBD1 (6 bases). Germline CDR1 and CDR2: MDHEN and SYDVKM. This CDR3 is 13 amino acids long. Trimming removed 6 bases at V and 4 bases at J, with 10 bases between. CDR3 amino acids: CASRETGYNEQFF. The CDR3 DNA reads TGTGCCAGCAGGGAAACAGGGTACAATGAGCAGTTCTTC.

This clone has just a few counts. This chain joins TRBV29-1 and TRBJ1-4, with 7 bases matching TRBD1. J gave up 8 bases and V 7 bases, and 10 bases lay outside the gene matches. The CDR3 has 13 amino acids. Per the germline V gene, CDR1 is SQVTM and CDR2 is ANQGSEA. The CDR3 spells CSGATGRREKLFF. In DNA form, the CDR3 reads TGCAGCGGAGCGACAGGGAGGCGGGAAAAACTGTTTTTT.

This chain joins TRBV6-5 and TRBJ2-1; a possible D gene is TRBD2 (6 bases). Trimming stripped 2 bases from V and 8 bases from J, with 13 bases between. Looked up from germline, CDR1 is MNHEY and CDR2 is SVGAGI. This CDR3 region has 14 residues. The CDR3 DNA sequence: TGTGCCAGCAGTTACGGCCGGCCGGGAGATGAGCAGTTCTTC. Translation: CASSYGRPGDEQFF.

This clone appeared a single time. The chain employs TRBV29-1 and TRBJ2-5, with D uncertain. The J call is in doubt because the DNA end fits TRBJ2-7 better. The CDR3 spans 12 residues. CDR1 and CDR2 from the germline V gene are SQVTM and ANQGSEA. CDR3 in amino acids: CSGRPSGGEQYF. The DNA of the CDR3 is TGCAGCGGGAGACCCTCGGGCGGCGAGCAGTACTTC.